This TCR beta chain derives from a study of regulatory T cells in long-lasting Graves disease. Study-wide results and limits: With approximately 2,800 shared public clonotypes, persistent patients exceeded new patients, who shared about a thousand. Persistent Graves' cases showed lower TCR diversity than newly diagnosed cases.

The CDR3 is made up of 14 amino acids. V was trimmed by 4 bases and J by 0 bases, leaving 9 bases between them. CDR1 SNHLY and CDR2 FYNNEI come from the germline V gene. Time point described: newly diagnosed GD, antithyroid drugs for less than 3 months. Isolated PBMC RNA provided the starting material for the TCR library. Patients with Graves' disease were diagnosed by American Thyroid Association guidelines. At least ten counts were recorded for this clonotype. Its antigen is undetermined. Through Arm-PCR of CDR3 regions and iRepertoire HTBI primers, TCR beta libraries were built. TCRdb used MiXCR to reprocess the multiplex PCR reads, holding one entry per CDR3 protein. Of about 530,000 distinct CDR3 sequences listed, 15% to 20% are singletons. The sample was also reused in another study, on T cells in Graves' hyperthyroidism and ophthalmopathy.

The V gene is TRBV2, the J gene TRBJ1-1, with no clear D. The clonotype originates from a woman aged 40-65 years with Graves disease. Sequences were derived from peripheral blood mononuclear cells (PBMCs), sampled at new diagnosis, from a patient treated with antithyroid drugs. CDR3 residues: CASSAANMNTEAFF. The CDR3, as DNA: TGTGCCAGCAGTGCCGCGAACATGAACACTGAAGCTTTCTTT.